This TCR beta chain was captured in a study of blood T cell repertoires in COVID-19. This CDR3 is 14 amino acids long. The V gene lost 0 bases and the J gene lost 4 bases, with 9 bases spanning the gap. Germline V lookup: CDR1 SEHNR, CDR2 FQNEAQ (reference sequence). The data were produced by immunoSEQ multiplex PCR, yet TCRdb's version contains in-frame clones alone and is incomplete. This sample has 380,000 or so clones, with roughly 90% found just once. This rearrangement joins TRBV7-9 to TRBJ1-1; perhaps TRBD1 as D (6 bases). The sequencing sample was made of PBMCs or T cells enriched from blood (not recorded which). This sequence originates from a young woman with acute COVID-19. The CDR3 region is CASSLAGGGTEAFF. CDR3 nucleotides: TGTGCCAGCAGCTTAGCAGGGGGTGGCACTGAAGCTTTCTTT. Complete variable domain (other parts from reference TRBV7-9 and TRBJ1-1): DTGVSQNPRHKITKRGQNVTFRCDPISEHNRLYWYRQTLGQGPEFLTYFQNEAQLEKSRLLSDRFSAERPKGSFSTLEIQRTEQGDSAMYLCASSLAGGGTEAFFGQGTRLTVV.